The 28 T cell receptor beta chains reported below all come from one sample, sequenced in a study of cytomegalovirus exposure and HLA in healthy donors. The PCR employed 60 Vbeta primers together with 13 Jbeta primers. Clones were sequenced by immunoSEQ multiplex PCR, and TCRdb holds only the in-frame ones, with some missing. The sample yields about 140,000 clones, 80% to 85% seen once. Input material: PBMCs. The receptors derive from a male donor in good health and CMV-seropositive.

The CDR3 protein is CAISELAGGLETQYF. In DNA, the CDR3 is TGTGCCATCAGTGAATTAGCGGGAGGGCTCGAGACCCAGTACTTC. The rearrangement uses TRBV10-3 and TRBJ2-5; TRBD2 matches 11 bases. This CDR3 comprises 15 residues. With V trimmed by 3 bases and J by 5 bases, 5 bases remained unmatched. Germline V CDR1 and CDR2: ENHRY, SYGVKD.

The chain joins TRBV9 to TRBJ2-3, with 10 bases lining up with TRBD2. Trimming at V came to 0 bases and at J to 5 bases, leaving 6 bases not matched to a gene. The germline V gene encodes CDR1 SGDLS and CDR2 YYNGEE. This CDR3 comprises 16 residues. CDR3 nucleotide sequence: TGTGCCAGCAGCGTAGGTCCCGGGACTAGCGTAGATACGCAGTATTTT. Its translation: CASSVGPGTSVDTQYF.

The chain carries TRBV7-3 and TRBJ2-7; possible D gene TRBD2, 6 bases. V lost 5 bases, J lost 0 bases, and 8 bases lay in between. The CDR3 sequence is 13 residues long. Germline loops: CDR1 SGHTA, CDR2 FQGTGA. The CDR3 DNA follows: TGTGCCAGCAGCCCGGGAGACTCCTACGAGCAGTACTTC. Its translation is CASSPGDSYEQYF.

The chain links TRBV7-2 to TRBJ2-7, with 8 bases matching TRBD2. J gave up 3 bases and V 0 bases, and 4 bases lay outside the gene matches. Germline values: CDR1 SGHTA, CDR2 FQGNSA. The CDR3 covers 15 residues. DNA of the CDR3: TGTGCCAGCAGCTTAGCGCCTCTAGCGGGCTACGAGCAGTACTTC. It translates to CASSLAPLAGYEQYF. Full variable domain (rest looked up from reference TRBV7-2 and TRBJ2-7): GAGVSQSPSNKVTEKGKDVELRCDPISGHTALYWYRQSLGQGLEFLIYFQGNSAPDKSGLPSDRFSAERTGGSVSTLTIQRTQQEDSAVYLCASSLAPLAGYEQYFGPGTRLTVT.

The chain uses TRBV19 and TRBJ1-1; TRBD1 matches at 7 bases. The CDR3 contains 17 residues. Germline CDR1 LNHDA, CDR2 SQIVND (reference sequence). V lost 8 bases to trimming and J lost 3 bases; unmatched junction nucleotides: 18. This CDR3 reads CASSPQGPPRLDTEAFF. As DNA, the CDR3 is TGTGCCAGTTCCCCACAGGGGCCCCCGCGACTCGACACTGAAGCTTTCTTT.

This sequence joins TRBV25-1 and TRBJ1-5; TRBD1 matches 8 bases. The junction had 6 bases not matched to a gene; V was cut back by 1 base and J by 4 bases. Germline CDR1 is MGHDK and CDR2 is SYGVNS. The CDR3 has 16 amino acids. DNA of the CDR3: TGTGCCAGCAGTGAATTGGGGACAGGCCCGAATCAGCCCCAGCATTTT. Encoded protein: CASSELGTGPNQPQHF.

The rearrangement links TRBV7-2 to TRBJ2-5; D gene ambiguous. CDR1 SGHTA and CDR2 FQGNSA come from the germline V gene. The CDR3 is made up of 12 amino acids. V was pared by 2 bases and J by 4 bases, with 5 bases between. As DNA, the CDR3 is TGTGCCAGCAGCTTAATCCGAGAGACCCAGTACTTC. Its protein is CASSLIRETQYF.

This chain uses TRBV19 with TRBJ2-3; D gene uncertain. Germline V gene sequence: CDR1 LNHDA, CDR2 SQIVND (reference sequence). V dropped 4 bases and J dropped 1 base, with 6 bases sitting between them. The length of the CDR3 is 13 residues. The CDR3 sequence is CASSTLGTDTQYF. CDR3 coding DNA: TGTGCCAGTAGTACTTTAGGCACAGATACGCAGTATTTT.

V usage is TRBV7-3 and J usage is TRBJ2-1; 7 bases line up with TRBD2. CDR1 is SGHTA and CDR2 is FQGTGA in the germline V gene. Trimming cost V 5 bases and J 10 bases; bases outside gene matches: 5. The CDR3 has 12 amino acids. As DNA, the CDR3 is TGTGCCAGCAGCCCACTCGGGGGGGAGCAGTTCTTC. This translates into CASSPLGGEQFF.

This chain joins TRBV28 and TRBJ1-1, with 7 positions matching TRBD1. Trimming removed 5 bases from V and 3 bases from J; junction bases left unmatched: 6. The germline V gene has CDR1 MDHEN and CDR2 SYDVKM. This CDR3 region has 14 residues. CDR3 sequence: CASSRLQGHTEAFF. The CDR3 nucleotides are TGTGCCAGCAGTCGGCTACAGGGGCACACTGAAGCTTTCTTT. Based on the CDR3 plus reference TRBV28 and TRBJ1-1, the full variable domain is DVKVTQSSRYLVKRTGEKVFLECVQDMDHENMFWYRQDPGLGLRLIYFSYDVKMKEKGDIPEGYSVSREKKERFSLILESASTNQTSMYLCASSRLQGHTEAFFGQGTRLTVV.

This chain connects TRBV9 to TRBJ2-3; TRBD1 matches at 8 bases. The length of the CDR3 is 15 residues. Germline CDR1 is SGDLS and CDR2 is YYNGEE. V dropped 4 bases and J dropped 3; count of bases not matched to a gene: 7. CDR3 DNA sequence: TGTGCCAGCAGCCAGTTACAGGGGGGAACAGATACGCAGTATTTT. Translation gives CASSQLQGGTDTQYF.

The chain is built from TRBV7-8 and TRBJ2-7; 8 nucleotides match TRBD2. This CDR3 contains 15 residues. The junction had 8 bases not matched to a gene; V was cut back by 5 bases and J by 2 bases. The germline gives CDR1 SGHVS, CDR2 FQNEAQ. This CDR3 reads CASSPSGSVPYEQYF. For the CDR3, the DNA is TGTGCCAGCAGCCCGAGCGGGAGTGTCCCCTACGAGCAGTACTTC.

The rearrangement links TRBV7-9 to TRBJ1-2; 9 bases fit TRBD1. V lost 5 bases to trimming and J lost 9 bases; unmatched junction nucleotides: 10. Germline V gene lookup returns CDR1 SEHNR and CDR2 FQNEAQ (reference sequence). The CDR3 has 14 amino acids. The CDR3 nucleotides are TGTGCCAGCAGCCTTACAGGGGGCGCAACGAGCTACACCTTC. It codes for CASSLTGGATSYTF.

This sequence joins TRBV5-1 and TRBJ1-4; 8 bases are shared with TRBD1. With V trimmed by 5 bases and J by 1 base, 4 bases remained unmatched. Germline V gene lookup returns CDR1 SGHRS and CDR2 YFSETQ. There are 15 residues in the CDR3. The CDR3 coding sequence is TGCGCCAGCAGAGGACAGGGAGGAACTAATGAAAAACTGTTTTTT. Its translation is CASRGQGGTNEKLFF. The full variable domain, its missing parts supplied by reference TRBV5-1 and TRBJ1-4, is KAGVTQTPRYLIKTRGQQVTLSCSPISGHRSVSWYQQTPGQGLQFLFEYFSETQRNKGNFPGRFSGRQFSNSRSEMNVSTLELGDSALYLCASRGQGGTNEKLFFGSGTQLSVL.

The CDR3 spells CATSREVGSYNEQFF. Here the CDR3 DNA reads TGTGCCACCAGCAGAGAAGTGGGGAGTTACAATGAGCAGTTCTTC. The chain links TRBV15 to TRBJ2-1; maybe TRBD2 (5 bases). In germline, CDR1 is LNHNV, CDR2 YYDKDF (reference sequence). This CDR3 is built from 15 residues. V lost 0 bases to trimming and J lost 4 bases, with 10 bases between them.

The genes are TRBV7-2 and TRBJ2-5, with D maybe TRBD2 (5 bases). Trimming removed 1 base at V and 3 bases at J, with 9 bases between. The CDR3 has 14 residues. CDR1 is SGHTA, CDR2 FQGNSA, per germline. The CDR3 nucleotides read TGTGCCAGCAGCTTAGTAGCGAGGGAAGAGACCCAGTACTTC. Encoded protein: CASSLVAREETQYF.

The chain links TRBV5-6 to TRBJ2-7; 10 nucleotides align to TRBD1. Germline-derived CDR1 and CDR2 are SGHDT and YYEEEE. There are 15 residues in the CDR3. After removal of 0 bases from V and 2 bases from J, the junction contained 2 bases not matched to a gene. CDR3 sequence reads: CASSLGTGGTYEQYF. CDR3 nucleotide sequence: TGTGCCAGCAGCTTGGGGACAGGGGGAACCTACGAGCAGTACTTC.

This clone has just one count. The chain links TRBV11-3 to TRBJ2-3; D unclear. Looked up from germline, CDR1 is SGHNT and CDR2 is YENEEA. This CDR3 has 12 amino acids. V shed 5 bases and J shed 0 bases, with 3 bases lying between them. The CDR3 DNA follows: TGTGCCAGCAGCCCAAGCACAGATACGCAGTATTTT. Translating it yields CASSPSTDTQYF. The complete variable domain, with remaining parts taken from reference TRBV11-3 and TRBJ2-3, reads EAGVVQSPRYKIIEKKQPVAFWCNPISGHNTLYWYLQNLGQGPELLIRYENEEAVDDSQLPKDRFSAERLKGVDSTLKIQPAELGDSAVYLCASSPSTDTQYFGPGTRLTVL.

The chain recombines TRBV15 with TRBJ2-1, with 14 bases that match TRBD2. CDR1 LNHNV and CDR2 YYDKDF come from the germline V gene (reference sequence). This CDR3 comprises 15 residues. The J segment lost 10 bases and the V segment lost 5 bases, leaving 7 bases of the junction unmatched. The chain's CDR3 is CATSPGLAGAGEQFF. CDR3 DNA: TGTGCCACCAGCCCGGGACTAGCGGGAGCGGGGGAGCAGTTCTTC.

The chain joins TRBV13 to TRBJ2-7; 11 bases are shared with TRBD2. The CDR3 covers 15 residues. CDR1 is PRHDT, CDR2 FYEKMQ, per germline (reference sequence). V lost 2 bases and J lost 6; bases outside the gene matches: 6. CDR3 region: CASSLTGLAEGEQYF. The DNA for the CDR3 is TGTGCCAGCAGCTTAACGGGACTAGCGGAAGGCGAGCAGTACTTC.

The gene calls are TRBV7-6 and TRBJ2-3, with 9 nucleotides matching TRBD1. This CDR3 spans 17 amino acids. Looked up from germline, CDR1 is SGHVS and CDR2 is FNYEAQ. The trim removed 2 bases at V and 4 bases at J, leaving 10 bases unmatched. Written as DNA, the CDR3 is TGTGCCAGCAGCTTAAGAATTGGACAGGGGACAGCAGATACGCAGTATTTT. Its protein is CASSLRIGQGTADTQYF.

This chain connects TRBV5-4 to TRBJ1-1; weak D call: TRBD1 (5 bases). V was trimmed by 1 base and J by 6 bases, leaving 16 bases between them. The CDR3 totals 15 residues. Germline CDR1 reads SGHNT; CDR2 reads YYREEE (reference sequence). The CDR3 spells CASSLTGGRGAEAFF. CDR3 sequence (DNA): TGTGCCAGCAGCTTGACAGGAGGGAGAGGGGCTGAAGCTTTCTTT.

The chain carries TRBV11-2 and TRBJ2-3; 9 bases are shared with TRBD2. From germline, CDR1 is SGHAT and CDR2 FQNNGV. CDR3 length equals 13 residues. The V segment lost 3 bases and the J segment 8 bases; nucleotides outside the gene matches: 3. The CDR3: CASSFLAGTTQYF. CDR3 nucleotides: TGTGCCAGCAGCTTCCTAGCGGGGACTACGCAGTATTTT.

The CDR3 here is CASSDRGANTGELFF. DNA for the CDR3: TGTGCCAGCTCAGACAGGGGGGCGAACACCGGGGAGCTGTTTTTT. The chain employs TRBV18 and TRBJ2-2; 9 nucleotides align to TRBD1. The CDR3 runs 15 residues. From germline, CDR1 is KGHSH and CDR2 LQKENI. J lost 0 bases, V lost 5 bases, and 1 base had no gene match.

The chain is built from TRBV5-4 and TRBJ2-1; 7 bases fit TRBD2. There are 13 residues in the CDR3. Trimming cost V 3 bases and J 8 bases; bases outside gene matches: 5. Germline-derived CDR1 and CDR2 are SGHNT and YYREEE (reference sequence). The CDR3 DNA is TGTGCCAGCAGCTCCGGGCTAGCGGATGAGCAGTTCTTC. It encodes CASSSGLADEQFF.

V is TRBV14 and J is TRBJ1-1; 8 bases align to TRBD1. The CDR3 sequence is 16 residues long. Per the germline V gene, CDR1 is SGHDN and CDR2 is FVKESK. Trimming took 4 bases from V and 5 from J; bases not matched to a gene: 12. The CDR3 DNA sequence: TGTGCCAGCAGCCCCTCTTGGTGGACAGGGATAACTGAAGCTTTCTTT. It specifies CASSPSWWTGITEAFF.

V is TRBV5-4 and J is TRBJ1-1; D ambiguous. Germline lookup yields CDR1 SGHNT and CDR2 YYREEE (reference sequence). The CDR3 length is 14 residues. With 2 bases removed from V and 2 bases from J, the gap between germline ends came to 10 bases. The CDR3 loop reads CASSFTQLNTEAFF. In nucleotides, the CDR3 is TGTGCCAGCAGCTTTACACAGCTTAACACTGAAGCTTTCTTT.

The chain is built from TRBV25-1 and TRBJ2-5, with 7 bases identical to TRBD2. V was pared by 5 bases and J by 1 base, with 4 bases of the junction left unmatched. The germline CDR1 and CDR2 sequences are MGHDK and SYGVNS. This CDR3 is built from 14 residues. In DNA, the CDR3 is TGTGCCAGCAGTCCTAGCGGAGGCCAAGAGACCCAGTACTTC. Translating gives CASSPSGGQETQYF.